This TCR beta chain originates from a study of blood T cells in healthy people across ages. This clonotype came up many times. Its specificity is not known. Next came a second PCR, run for about 6 to 11 cycles, which used a sample-barcoded 5' primer along with a J-beta primer mix. From each sample, at least 2.5 million paired-end reads containing CDR3 were obtained. Each CDR3 protein gets one entry after TCRdb re-called the 5' RACE reads with MiXCR. Counted here are about 670,000 distinct CDR3 sequences, over 40% occurring once; the ten biggest clones make up around an eighth. Whole-study results and caveats: CMV status of donors was not determined, possibly confounding expanded clonotype changes.

The receptor's source is a woman of 80 years or more in good health. Input material: blood.

The CDR3 sequence: CASSFSVSSYNEQFF. The CDR3 DNA reads as TGTGCCAGCAGCTTTTCAGTGAGCTCCTACAATGAGCAGTTCTTC. The chain joins TRBV7-2 to TRBJ2-1; D not resolved. Germline-derived CDR1 and CDR2 are SGHTA and FQGNSA. Trimming took 3 bases from V and 0 from J, leaving 9 bases between them. This CDR3 has 15 amino acids.